Sequencing of this T cell receptor (beta chain) was carried out in a study of identical twins. Study-wide results and limits: Alpha sequences out of frame and shared by twins had excess low generation probability.

There are 13 residues in the CDR3. Germline CDR1 is ENHRY and CDR2 is SYGVKD. The ends lost 6 bases at V and 8 bases at J; junction bases unmatched: 7. A universal primer binding site was introduced by template switching. The final cDNA contained unique molecular identifiers. In TCRdb, the 5' RACE reads were re-called with MiXCR into one record per CDR3 protein. The sample records about 470,000 distinct CDR3 sequences, around 24% being singletons. This clonotype was observed a handful of times. Its specificity is unknown. This sample also belongs to another study, concerning T cells expressing NK-cell markers. That paper notes: CD3+CD56+NKG2C+, CD3+CD56+NKG2C- and CD3+CD56-NKG2C+ T cells, once sorted, supplied the TCR beta repertoires. Within several experiments, an anti-gamma-delta TCR antibody kept the sorting limited to alpha-beta TCR T cells.

The sequence came from a woman aged 18-29 years in good health. What was sequenced was CD4+ T cells sorted from blood. V is TRBV10-3 and J is TRBJ1-1; 9 nucleotides match TRBD1. The CDR3 here is CAIRDRGASEAFF. The CDR3 DNA sequence: TGTGCCATCAGGGACAGGGGTGCCTCGGAAGCTTTCTTT.